The 5 T cell receptor beta chains below all came from one sample that was sequenced in a study of blood T cell repertoires in COVID-19. Generated by immunoSEQ multiplex PCR, the TCRdb table keeps only in-frame clones and is missing some. The data show some 400,000 clones, about nine tenths seen once. Sequencing used PBMCs or T cells enriched from blood (not recorded which). These receptors all come from a young woman who had recovered from COVID-19.

V is TRBV6-2 or TRBV6-3 and J is TRBJ1-5; D may be TRBD1 (5 bases). The germline V gene encodes CDR1 MNHEY and CDR2 SVGEGT. The CDR3 runs to 18 residues. V lost 2 bases to trimming and J lost 2 bases, with 19 bases between them. The CDR3 region has the DNA TGTGCCAGCAGTTACCGTCCTCGAAAGGCGGGGGGCAATCAGCCCCAGCATTTT. It specifies CASSYRPRKAGGNQPQHF.

The V call is TRBV5-5, the J call TRBJ1-1, with a weak D call TRBD1 (5 bases). Trimming took 0 bases from V and 0 from J, leaving 15 bases between them. Per the germline V gene, CDR1 is SGHKS and CDR2 is YYEKEE (reference sequence). The CDR3 covers 17 residues. CDR3 nucleotide sequence: TGTGCCAGCAGCTTGGTGCTACAGGCGATCCTGAACACTGAAGCTTTCTTT. This gives the protein CASSLVLQAILNTEAFF.

The chain recombines TRBV30 with TRBJ1-1; D might be TRBD1 (6 bases). CDR3 length: 15 amino acids. Germline CDR1 and CDR2: GTSNPN and SVGIG (reference sequence). V dropped 2 bases and J dropped 11 bases, with 24 bases sitting between them. The DNA of the CDR3 is TGTGCCTGGAGTCAAACCCCAATACAAGGCGGGGGCGCTTTCTTT. Protein product: CAWSQTPIQGGGAFF.

The chain has TRBV5-5 and TRBJ2-5; 9 nucleotides match TRBD1. In germline, CDR1 is SGHKS, CDR2 YYEKEE (reference sequence). The CDR3 spans 18 residues. The V segment lost 1 base and the J segment 1 base; nucleotides outside the gene matches: 11. CDR3 amino acids: CASSLTHRDRVVQETQYF. The CDR3 nucleotides read TGTGCCAGCAGCTTGACCCATCGGGACAGGGTGGTCCAAGAGACCCAGTACTTC.

This clone was detected only a few times. The chain joins TRBV6-1 to TRBJ1-5, with unresolved D. Looked up from germline, CDR1 is MNHNS and CDR2 is SASEGT. The ends were cut back, 1 base at V and 3 bases at J, with 7 bases in the middle. This CDR3 has 14 amino acids. CDR3 region: CASSEVTANQPQHF. CDR3 DNA sequence: TGTGCCAGCAGTGAAGTCACAGCCAATCAGCCCCAGCATTTT.